The 30 T cell receptor beta chains given below trace back to one sample, sequenced in a study of tumor-infiltrating lymphocytes in primary liver carcinoma. RNA and DNA were co-extracted from around 18-30 mg of unsorted bulk tissue. The investigators made TCR beta cDNA from approximately 500 ng total RNA, using a constant-region primer. ARM-PCR, slightly modified, supplied the TCR beta libraries through three nested multiplex PCR rounds. Primers for the first two PCR rounds were TRBV1-TRBV30 forward primers and a C-beta reverse primer (approximately 10 cycles per round). A single record per CDR3 protein comes from TCRdb applying MiXCR to the multiplex PCR reads. Here the sample spans roughly 120,000 distinct CDR3 sequences, around 60% being singletons. Sequencing was carried out using liver tumor tissue from sampling region 1. Described subset: tumor region T1, superior pole. All receptors derive from a woman aged 60-70 years with primary liver carcinoma and hepatitis B virus infection.

A word on this clonotype: Possible read error: a much larger clone is one base away. For the CDR3, the DNA is TGTGCCAGCTCCATTGGGGGCACAGATACGCAGTATTTT. This sequence encodes CASSIGGTDTQYF. The V call is TRBV18, the J call TRBJ2-3, with D uncertain. CDR3 size: 13 residues. V was clipped by 6 bases and J by 1 base, with 8 bases between them. Per the germline V gene, CDR1 is KGHSH and CDR2 is LQKENI.

With regard to this clonotype: The junction shows a germline mismatch at one end, possibly a read error. V usage is TRBV29-1 and J usage is TRBJ1-5; maybe TRBD1 (6 bases). Germline CDR1 reads SQVTM; CDR2 reads ANQGSEA. The CDR3 is made up of 12 amino acids. The CDR3 protein is CSVSGGNQSQHF. The DNA for the CDR3 is TGCAGCGTTTCGGGGGGCAATCAGTCCCAGCATTTT.

This clonotype has a handful of counts. A much larger clone differs from this one at a single base, so this may be a read error. The chain is built from TRBV4-1 and TRBJ2-3; 8 nucleotides agree with TRBD1. Germline V gene lookup returns CDR1 MGHRA and CDR2 YSYEKL. The CDR3 contains 16 residues. The V gene end was trimmed by 2 bases and the J gene end by 4 bases; junction bases not matched to a gene: 8. The DNA of the CDR3 is TGCGCCAGCAGCCAAACGGGCAGGGGGCCTGCAGATACGCAGTATTTT. The encoded protein is CASSQTGRGPADTQYF.

This clonotype was seen just once. The chain is built from TRBV28 and TRBJ2-7, with TRBD2 matching 9 bases. In germline, CDR1 is MDHEN, CDR2 SYDVKM. The CDR3 extends over 14 amino acids. CDR3 residues: CVIQHSGRTYEQYF. The CDR3 bases are TGTGTCATCCAACATAGCGGGAGAACCTACGAGCAGTACTTC. The full variable domain, with the rest looked up from reference TRBV28 and TRBJ2-7, is DVKVTQSSRYLVKRTGEKVFLECVQDMDHENMFWYRQDPGLGLRLIYFSYDVKMKEKGDIPEGYSVSREKKERFSLILESASTNQTSMYLCVIQHSGRTYEQYFGPGTRLTVT.

This chain connects TRBV12-3 or TRBV12-4 to TRBJ1-5; a weak D match, TRBD1 (5 bases). V lost 3 bases, J lost 1 base, and 16 bases lay in between. The CDR3 is 17 amino acids. CDR3 sequence: CASSFDTRQGSNQPQHF. The CDR3 coding sequence is TGTGCCAGCAGTTTTGACACAAGGCAGGGAAGCAATCAGCCCCAGCATTTT.

This clonotype appeared many times. V gene TRBV6-1 combines with J gene TRBJ1-1; 11 bases line up with TRBD1. Germline lookup yields CDR1 MNHNS and CDR2 SASEGT. This CDR3 has 17 residues. V was pared by 3 bases and J by 3 bases, with 9 bases of the junction left unmatched. In DNA form, the CDR3 reads TGTGCCAGCAGTGAGGAGGACAGGGGGCGAGTTCACACTGAAGCTTTCTTT. The encoded protein is CASSEEDRGRVHTEAFF.

Note on this clonotype: One end of the junction varies from germline; a read error may be responsible. The chain has TRBV6-1 and TRBJ1-5; D gene uncertain. CDR1 is MNHNS, CDR2 SASEGT, per germline. There are 15 residues in the CDR3. CDR3 loop: CTSSEVLGPNQPQHF. The DNA of the CDR3 is TGTACCAGCAGTGAAGTGCTAGGGCCAAATCAGCCCCAGCATTTT.

This clonotype was observed once. The rearrangement links TRBV11-2 to TRBJ2-7; the D gene is possibly TRBD1 (6 bases). The CDR3 loop spans 14 amino acids. Germline loops: CDR1 SGHAT, CDR2 FQNNGV. Trimming took off 5 bases at V and 1 base at J, with 12 bases between the two ends. Written as DNA, the CDR3 is TGTGCCAGCAGCCCCGAAAGGGGGTCCTACGAGCAGTACTTC. Its translation: CASSPERGSYEQYF.

This clonotype has ten or more counts. The chain carries TRBV29-1 and TRBJ2-3; D gene unclear. CDR1 SQVTM and CDR2 ANQGSEA come from the germline V gene. With 4 bases removed from V and 0 bases from J, the gap between germline ends came to 14 bases. This CDR3 has 15 amino acids. This CDR3 reads CSVAPRGGSTDTQYF. The CDR3 nucleotides read TGCAGCGTTGCGCCTAGAGGTGGGAGCACAGATACGCAGTATTTT.

For this clonotype: The junction shows a germline mismatch at one end, possibly a read error. V and J are TRBV11-2 and TRBJ2-1; 16 bases align to TRBD2. Germline CDR1 is SGHAT and CDR2 is FQNNGV. This CDR3 region has 17 residues. The CDR3: CASNRGLAGGPGDEQFF. Written as DNA, the CDR3 is TGTGCCAGCAACAGGGGACTAGCGGGAGGGCCGGGGGATGAGCAGTTCTTT. The full variable domain, with the rest looked up from reference TRBV11-2 and TRBJ2-1, is EAGVAQSPRYKIIEKRQSVAFWCNPISGHATLYWYQQILGQGPKLLIQFQNNGVVDDSQLPKDRFSAERLKGVDSTLKIQPAKLEDSAVYLCASNRGLAGGPGDEQFFGPGTRLTVL.

This clonotype was observed a few times. The chain has TRBV12-5 and TRBJ2-1; TRBD2 agrees at 11 bases. After removal of 1 base from V and 7 bases from J, the junction contained 9 bases not matched to a gene. The CDR3 loop spans 17 amino acids. Germline values: CDR1 LGHNT, CDR2 FRNRAP. CDR3: CASGLDKLAGELNEQFF. The CDR3 DNA reads as TGTGCTAGTGGTTTGGATAAACTAGCGGGAGAATTGAATGAGCAGTTCTTC.

This clonotype was seen many times. This chain connects TRBV28 to TRBJ1-5; the D gene is possibly TRBD1 (6 bases). The germline V and J ends were trimmed by 7 bases and 4 bases, with 17 bases remaining between them. Germline V gene data show CDR1 as MDHEN and CDR2 as SYDVKM. The CDR3 contains 15 residues. The CDR3 nucleotides read TGTGCCAGCACCGGTGGGGGGGCCCTAAATCAGCCCCAGCATTTT. Encoded protein: CASTGGGALNQPQHF.

Only one count was recorded for this clonotype. V is TRBV11-3 and J is TRBJ2-1; TRBD2 matches 10 bases. J lost 5 bases, V lost 2 bases, and 3 bases had no gene match. The germline V gene encodes CDR1 SGHNT and CDR2 YENEEA. The CDR3 is 15 amino acids. The CDR3 reads CASSLRLAGDNEQFF. CDR3 in DNA: TGTGCCAGCAGCTTACGTCTAGCGGGAGACAATGAGCAGTTCTTC.

This clonotype has a count of ten or more. The chain joins TRBV6-1 to TRBJ2-1, with D possibly TRBD2 on 5 matching bases. The CDR3 covers 14 residues. Trimming shortened V by 1 base and J by 8 bases, and 12 bases separated the two germline ends. Germline CDR1 and CDR2: MNHNS and SASEGT. The CDR3, as DNA: TGTGCCAGCAGTGAAGGAGCGGAGATCGATGAGCAGTTCTTC. It yields the protein CASSEGAEIDEQFF.

As to this clonotype: A much larger clone lies one base from this, so it may be a read error. This chain connects TRBV10-3 to TRBJ1-1, with D tentatively TRBD1 (5 bases). The CDR3 is 13 amino acids. Germline V gene data show CDR1 as ENHRY and CDR2 as SYGVKD. CDR3 protein: CVISESTENEAFF. Here the CDR3 DNA reads TGTGTCATCAGTGAGTCGACAGAAAATGAAGCTTTCTTT.

This clonotype was seen once. A clone one base away is much larger, so this may be a read error. The gene calls are TRBV29-1 and TRBJ1-1; D remains unclear. The CDR3 length is 13 residues. V lost 4 bases to trimming and J lost 1 base, with 10 bases between them. Germline loops: CDR1 SQVTM, CDR2 ANQGSEA. DNA for the CDR3: TGCAGCGTTGTATGGCAGCAGAACACTGAAGCTTTCTTT. As protein: CSVVWQQNTEAFF.

This clonotype has a count of ten or more. J is TRBJ2-3 and V is TRBV12-3 or TRBV12-4; D unresolved. CDR3 length: 12 residues. V was cut by 1 base and J by 5 bases, with 4 bases left in between. In DNA, the CDR3 is TGTGCCAGCAGTTTAGATATAGATACGCAGTATTTT. Its protein product is CASSLDIDTQYF.

This clonotype has just a few counts. Relative to the germline gene, one junction end is altered; a read error may explain this. This chain joins TRBV11-2 and TRBJ2-5, with TRBD2 as a possible D gene (6 bases). Per the germline V gene, CDR1 is SGHAT and CDR2 is FQNNGV. The length of the CDR3 is 16 residues. CDR3 sequence: CAGSFGWTRREETQYF. The CDR3 region has the DNA TGTGCCGGCAGCTTCGGCTGGACCAGGCGGGAAGAGACCCAGTATTTC.

At least ten counts were recorded for this clonotype. V usage is TRBV28 and J usage is TRBJ1-4, with a possible D match to TRBD1 (5 bases). The V end was cut by 1 base, the J end by 5 bases, with 20 bases between. Germline CDR1 is MDHEN and CDR2 is SYDVKM. CDR3 size: 18 residues. For the CDR3, the DNA is TGTGCCAGCAGTTTATTCCATTCTCTCGGGACGGTAAATGAAAAACTGTTTTTT. It codes for CASSLFHSLGTVNEKLFF.

Worth noting for this clonotype: This sequence may be a read error, since a much larger clone differs from it by one base. The CDR3 does not close with the conserved phenylalanine or tryptophan, likely indicating a read error. CDR3 residues: CASSYPDQPQHI. CDR3 nucleotides: TGTGCCAGCAGTTACCCCGATCAGCCCCAGCATATT. The chain uses TRBV6-5 and TRBJ1-5; unclear D gene. Trimming stripped 2 bases from V and 5 bases from J, with 4 bases between. The CDR3 extends over 12 amino acids. CDR1 and CDR2 from the germline V gene are MNHEY and SVGAGI.

Regarding this clonotype: An end of the junction differs from the germline gene, which may be a read error. The CDR3 bases are TGTGCCTGCAGCTTAGCAGAGCCCCAGTACTTC. Amino acids: CACSLAEPQYF. The chain recombines TRBV11-2 with TRBJ2-5; D unclear. Germline V gives CDR1 SGHAT, CDR2 FQNNGV. The CDR3 sequence is 11 residues long.

As concerns this clonotype: This may be a read error: a much more frequent sequence differs by one nucleotide. V usage is TRBV4-2 and J usage is TRBJ2-2; TRBD2 aligns across 13 bases. Germline CDR1 is LGHNA and CDR2 is YNFKEQ. The CDR3 spans 17 residues. Here the CDR3 DNA reads TGTGCCAGCAACCAAAAAGGGACTAGCGGGGTCCCCGGGGAGCTGTTTTTT. Translated, it gives CASNQKGTSGVPGELFF.

With regard to this clonotype: This may be a read error: a much more frequent sequence differs by one nucleotide. The rearrangement links TRBV29-1 to TRBJ1-5; 7 nucleotides line up with TRBD1. The CDR3 is 12 amino acids. Germline V gene sequence: CDR1 SQVTM, CDR2 ANQGSEA. Here the CDR3 DNA reads TGCACCGCCGGACAGGAAGGTCAGCCCCAGCATTTT. Residues: CTAGQEGQPQHF.

V and J are TRBV28 and TRBJ1-5; D gene unclear. CDR3 size: 15 residues. The germline CDR1 and CDR2 sequences are MDHEN and SYDVKM. V was trimmed by 5 bases and J by 4 bases, leaving 15 bases between them. The CDR3 coding sequence is TGTGCCAGCAGTCCCCCGGGGAGGGAAAATCAGCCCCAGCATTTT. Amino acid sequence: CASSPPGRENQPQHF.

As concerns this clonotype: It may be a read error: a sequence one base away is much more abundant. This sequence joins TRBV6-5 and TRBJ2-7; 9 nucleotides match TRBD2. Germline lookup yields CDR1 MNHEY and CDR2 SVGAGI. The CDR3 is 15 residues long. V was pared by 2 bases and J by 6 bases, with 8 bases of the junction left unmatched. The CDR3 DNA sequence: TGTGCCAGCAGTTACGGGGTAGCGGGAGTGTGCGAGCAGTACTTC. Residues: CASSYGVAGVCEQYF.

Worth noting for this clonotype: One end of the junction does not line up with germline, which may come from a read error. V and J are TRBV11-2 and TRBJ2-7, with D perhaps TRBD2 (6 bases). This CDR3 comprises 14 residues. Germline CDR1 reads SGHAT; CDR2 reads FQNNGV. In DNA form, the CDR3 reads TGTACCAGCAGCTTGTCCGGGGGAATGTACGAGCAGTACTTC. It is translated as CTSSLSGGMYEQYF.

A word on this clonotype: A much larger clone lies a single base off, so this may be a read error. This chain connects TRBV6-2 or TRBV6-3 to TRBJ2-3; 10 bases are a match to TRBD2. This CDR3 has 15 residues. Germline V gene data show CDR1 as MNHEY and CDR2 as SVGEGT. DNA of the CDR3: TGTGCCAGCAGCCTAGCGGGAGCGGGGACAGATAAGCAGTATTTT. Amino acid sequence: CASSLAGAGTDKQYF.

About this clonotype itself: A read error may account for a junction end that differs from germline. The chain links TRBV6-6 to TRBJ2-7; no clear D. This CDR3 region has 12 residues. CDR1 and CDR2 from the germline V gene are MNHNY and SVGAGI (reference sequence). The CDR3 coding sequence is TGTGCCTCAGAGGCGAGCTCCTATGAGCAGCACTTC. Residues: CASEASSYEQHF.

The V and J genes are TRBV28 and TRBJ2-1; no definite D call. The germline V gene encodes CDR1 MDHEN and CDR2 SYDVKM. The CDR3 runs 15 residues. Trimming shortened V by 5 bases and J by 1 base, and 12 bases separated the two germline ends. The CDR3 sequence is CASSRVIISYNEQFF. The CDR3 DNA sequence: TGTGCCAGCAGTCGCGTGATCATTTCCTACAATGAGCAGTTCTTC. Full variable domain (rest looked up from reference TRBV28 and TRBJ2-1): DVKVTQSSRYLVKRTGEKVFLECVQDMDHENMFWYRQDPGLGLRLIYFSYDVKMKEKGDIPEGYSVSREKKERFSLILESASTNQTSMYLCASSRVIISYNEQFFGPGTRLTVL.

This clonotype was detected many times. The chain couples TRBV7-9 to TRBJ1-6; maybe TRBD1 (6 bases). The V end was cut by 5 bases, the J end by 7 bases, with 12 bases between. Germline CDR1 reads SEHNR; CDR2 reads FQNEAQ (reference sequence). The CDR3 consists of 14 residues. The CDR3 here is CASSGGTQNSPLHF. As DNA, the CDR3 is TGTGCCAGCAGCGGAGGGACACAAAATTCACCCCTCCACTTT.